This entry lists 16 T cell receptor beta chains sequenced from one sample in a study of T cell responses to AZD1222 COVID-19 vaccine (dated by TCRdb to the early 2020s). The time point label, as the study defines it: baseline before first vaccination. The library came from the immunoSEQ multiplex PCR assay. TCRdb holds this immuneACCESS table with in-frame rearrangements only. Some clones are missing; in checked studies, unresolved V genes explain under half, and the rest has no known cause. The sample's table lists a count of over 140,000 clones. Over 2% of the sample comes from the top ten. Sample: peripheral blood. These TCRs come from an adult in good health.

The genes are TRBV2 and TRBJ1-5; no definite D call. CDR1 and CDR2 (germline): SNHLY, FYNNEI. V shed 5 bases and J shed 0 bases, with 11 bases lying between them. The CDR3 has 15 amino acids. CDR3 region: CASSSAQNSNQPQHF. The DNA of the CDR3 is TGTGCCAGCAGTTCGGCACAGAATAGCAATCAGCCCCAGCATTTT.

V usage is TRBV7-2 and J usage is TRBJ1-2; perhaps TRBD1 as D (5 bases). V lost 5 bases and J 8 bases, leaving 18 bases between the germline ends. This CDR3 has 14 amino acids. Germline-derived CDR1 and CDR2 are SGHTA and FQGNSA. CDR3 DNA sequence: TGTGCCAGCAGCCCTACGGCACAGGTCTCCGGCTACACCTTC. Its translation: CASSPTAQVSGYTF.

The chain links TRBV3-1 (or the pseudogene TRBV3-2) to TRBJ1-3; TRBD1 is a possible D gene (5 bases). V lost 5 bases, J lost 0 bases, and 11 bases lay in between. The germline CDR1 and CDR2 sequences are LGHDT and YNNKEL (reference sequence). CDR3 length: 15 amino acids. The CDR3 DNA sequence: TGTGCCAGCAGCAAAGGGGCCTCCTCTGGAAACACCATATATTTT. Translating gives CASSKGASSGNTIYF.

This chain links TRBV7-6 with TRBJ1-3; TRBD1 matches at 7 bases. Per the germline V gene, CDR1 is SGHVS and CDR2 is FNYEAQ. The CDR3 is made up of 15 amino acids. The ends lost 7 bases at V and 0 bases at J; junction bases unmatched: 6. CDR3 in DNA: TGTGCCAGCACCAGGGGGGCAGCCTCTGGAAACACCATATATTTT. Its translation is CASTRGAASGNTIYF. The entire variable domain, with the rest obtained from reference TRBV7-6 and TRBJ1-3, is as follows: GAGVSQSPRYKVTKRGQDVALRCDPISGHVSLYWYRQALGQGPEFLTYFNYEAQQDKSGLPNDRFSAERPEGSISTLTIQRTEQRDSAMYRCASTRGAASGNTIYFGEGSWLTVV.

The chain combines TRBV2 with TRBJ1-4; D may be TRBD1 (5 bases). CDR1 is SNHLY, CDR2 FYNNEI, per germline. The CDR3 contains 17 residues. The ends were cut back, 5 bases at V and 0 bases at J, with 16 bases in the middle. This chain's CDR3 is CASSITRQPTTNEKLFF. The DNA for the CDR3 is TGTGCCAGCAGTATAACGCGACAGCCCACAACTAATGAAAAACTGTTTTTT.

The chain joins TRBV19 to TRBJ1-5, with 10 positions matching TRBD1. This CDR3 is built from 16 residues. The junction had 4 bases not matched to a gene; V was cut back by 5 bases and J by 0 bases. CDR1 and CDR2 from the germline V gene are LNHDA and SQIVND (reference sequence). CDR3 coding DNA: TGTGCCAGTAGTCCGGGACAGGGGCATAGCAATCAGCCCCAGCATTTT. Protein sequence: CASSPGQGHSNQPQHF.

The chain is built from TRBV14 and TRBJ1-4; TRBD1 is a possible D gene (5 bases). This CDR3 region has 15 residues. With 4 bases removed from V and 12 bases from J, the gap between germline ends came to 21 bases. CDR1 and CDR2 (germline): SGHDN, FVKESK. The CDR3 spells CASSRLREGLGELFF. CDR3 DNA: TGTGCCAGCAGCCGACTTCGGGAGGGACTTGGGGAACTGTTTTTT.

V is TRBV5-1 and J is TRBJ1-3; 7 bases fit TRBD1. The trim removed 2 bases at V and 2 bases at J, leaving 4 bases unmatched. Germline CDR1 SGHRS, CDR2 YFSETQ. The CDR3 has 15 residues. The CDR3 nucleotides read TGCGCCAGCAGCTTTGGGACAGACCCTGGAAACACCATATATTTT. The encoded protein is CASSFGTDPGNTIYF. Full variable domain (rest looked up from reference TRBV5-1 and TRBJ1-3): KAGVTQTPRYLIKTRGQQVTLSCSPISGHRSVSWYQQTPGQGLQFLFEYFSETQRNKGNFPGRFSGRQFSNSRSEMNVSTLELGDSALYLCASSFGTDPGNTIYFGEGSWLTVV.

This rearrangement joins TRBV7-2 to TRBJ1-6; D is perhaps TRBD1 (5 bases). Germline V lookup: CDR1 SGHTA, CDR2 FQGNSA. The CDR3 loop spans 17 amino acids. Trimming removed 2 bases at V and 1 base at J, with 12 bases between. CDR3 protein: CASSLIGGRSYNSPLHF. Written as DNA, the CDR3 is TGTGCCAGCAGCTTAATCGGGGGTCGTTCCTATAATTCACCCCTCCACTTT.

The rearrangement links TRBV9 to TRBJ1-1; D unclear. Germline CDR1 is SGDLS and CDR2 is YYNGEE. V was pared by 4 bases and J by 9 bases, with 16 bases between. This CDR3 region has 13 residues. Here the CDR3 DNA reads TGTGCCAGCAGCCCCACCCCCGGGCGACAAGCTTTCTTT. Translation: CASSPTPGRQAFF.

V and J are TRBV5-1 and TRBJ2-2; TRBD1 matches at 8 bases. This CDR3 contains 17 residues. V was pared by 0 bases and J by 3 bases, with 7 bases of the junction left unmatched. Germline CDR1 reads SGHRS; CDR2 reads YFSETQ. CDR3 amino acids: CASSLEPGGGDTGELFF. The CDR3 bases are TGCGCCAGCAGCTTGGAGCCAGGGGGCGGGGACACCGGGGAGCTGTTTTTT.

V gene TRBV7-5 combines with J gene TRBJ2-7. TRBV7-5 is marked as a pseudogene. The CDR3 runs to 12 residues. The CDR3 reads CARSLARYEQYF. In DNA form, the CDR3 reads TGTGCCAGAAGCTTAGCAAGATACGAGCAGTACTTC.

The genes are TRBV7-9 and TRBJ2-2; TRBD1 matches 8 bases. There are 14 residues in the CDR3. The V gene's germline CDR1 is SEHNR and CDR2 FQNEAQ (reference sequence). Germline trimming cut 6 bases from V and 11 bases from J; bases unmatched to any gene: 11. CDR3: CASRNSQGATELFF. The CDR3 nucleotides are TGTGCCAGCAGAAATTCTCAGGGGGCTACCGAGCTGTTTTTT.

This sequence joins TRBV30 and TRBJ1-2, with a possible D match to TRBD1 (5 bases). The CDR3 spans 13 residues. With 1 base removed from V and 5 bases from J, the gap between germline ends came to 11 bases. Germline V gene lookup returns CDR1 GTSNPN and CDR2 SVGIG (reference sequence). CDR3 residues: CAWSGGREYGYTF. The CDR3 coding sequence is TGTGCCTGGAGTGGGGGCAGGGAGTATGGCTACACCTTC. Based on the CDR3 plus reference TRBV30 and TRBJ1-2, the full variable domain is SQTIHQWPATLVQPVGSPLSLECTVEGTSNPNLYWYRQAAGRGLQLLFYSVGIGQISSEVPQNLSASRPQDRQFILSSKKLLLSDSGFYLCAWSGGREYGYTFGSGTRLTVV.

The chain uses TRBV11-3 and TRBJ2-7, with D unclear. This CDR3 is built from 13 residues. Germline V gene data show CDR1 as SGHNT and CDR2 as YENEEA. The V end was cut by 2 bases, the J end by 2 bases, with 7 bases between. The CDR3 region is CASSLIPTYEQYF. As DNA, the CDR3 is TGTGCCAGCAGCTTAATACCCACCTACGAGCAGTACTTC.

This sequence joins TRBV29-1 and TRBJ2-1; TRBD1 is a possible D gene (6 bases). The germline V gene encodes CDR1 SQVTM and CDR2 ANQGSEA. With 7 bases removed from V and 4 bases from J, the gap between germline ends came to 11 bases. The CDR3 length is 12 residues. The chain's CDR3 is CSGGHSYNEQFF. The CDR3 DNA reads TGCAGCGGGGGACATTCTTACAATGAGCAGTTCTTC.